These 15 T cell receptor beta chains came from one sample sequenced in a study of T cell responses to AZD1222 COVID-19 vaccine. Data came from immunoSEQ multiplex PCR; TCRdb stores just in-frame clones and leaves some out. The repertoire holds approximately 100,000 clones, with around 94% as singletons. This material consisted of peripheral blood, taken on day 0 of AZD1222 vaccination. The receptors were sampled from an adult in good health.

This sequence joins TRBV7-2 and TRBJ2-7; TRBD2 aligns across 12 bases. Germline assignment: CDR1 SGHTA and CDR2 FQGNSA. Trimming cost V 3 bases and J 5 bases; bases outside gene matches: 11. There are 17 residues in the CDR3. The CDR3: CASSFLRLAGESDEQYF. CDR3 nucleotides: TGTGCCAGCAGCTTCCTCCGACTAGCGGGGGAATCCGACGAGCAGTACTTC.

The chain uses TRBV5-1 and TRBJ2-2; no definite D call. The CDR3 length is 17 residues. Between the trimmed V and J ends, which lost 0 bases and 0 bases, there was a span of 12 bases. Germline V gives CDR1 SGHRS, CDR2 YFSETQ. The CDR3 here is CASSLVVYGANTGELFF. The CDR3 DNA follows: TGCGCCAGCAGCTTGGTTGTTTATGGGGCGAACACCGGGGAGCTGTTTTTT.

The chain is built from TRBV11-2 and TRBJ1-6; possible D gene TRBD1, 6 bases. There are 15 residues in the CDR3. V lost 1 base and J lost 8, with 12 bases in between. Germline CDR1 and CDR2: SGHAT and FQNNGV. Here the CDR3 reads CASSLVPGADSPLHF. As DNA, the CDR3 is TGTGCCAGCAGCTTAGTACCGGGGGCGGATTCACCCCTCCACTTT.

The chain couples TRBV9 to TRBJ1-2; D remains ambiguous. Trimming removed 2 bases from V and 5 bases from J, with 13 bases in between. CDR3 length equals 14 residues. The germline V gene has CDR1 SGDLS and CDR2 YYNGEE. CDR3 in DNA: TGTGCCAGCAGCGTTATTTGGCATTGTTATGGCTACACCTTC. As protein: CASSVIWHCYGYTF.

V is TRBV5-1 and J is TRBJ1-2, with D perhaps matching TRBD1 (6 bases). Germline-derived CDR1 and CDR2 are SGHRS and YFSETQ. Trimming removed 4 bases from V and 3 bases from J, with 19 bases in between. The CDR3 covers 16 residues. CDR3 amino acids: CASSPAPGHRDYGYTF. The CDR3 coding sequence is TGCGCCAGCAGCCCGGCGCCGGGACATAGGGACTATGGCTACACCTTC.

The V gene is TRBV6-5, the J gene TRBJ2-2; D uncertain. The V and J ends lost 2 bases and 8 bases respectively, with 15 bases between them. Germline assignment: CDR1 MNHEY and CDR2 SVGAGI. The CDR3 is 15 residues long. The CDR3 nucleotides read TGTGCCAGCAGTTACCCTGACCCCATGGTAGGGGAGCTGTTTTTT. Amino acid sequence: CASSYPDPMVGELFF.

The V call is TRBV6-5, the J call TRBJ1-4; D uncertain. The V gene's germline CDR1 is MNHEY and CDR2 SVGAGI. Trimming shortened V by 0 bases and J by 8 bases, and 7 bases separated the two germline ends. This CDR3 comprises 13 residues. CDR3 DNA: TGTGCCAGCAGTTACTCTTCGGGGGAAAAACTGTTTTTT. It translates to CASSYSSGEKLFF.

CDR3 in DNA: TGTGCCAGCAGTTCAGGGGGTCCGGAGTACAATGAGCAGTTCTTC. Translating gives CASSSGGPEYNEQFF. This chain connects TRBV28 to TRBJ2-1; 7 positions match TRBD1. CDR1 is MDHEN, CDR2 SYDVKM, per germline. Trimming removed 4 bases from V and 4 bases from J; junction bases left unmatched: 7. The CDR3 runs 15 residues.

This clone appeared a few times. The chain couples TRBV29-1 to TRBJ1-2; D gene uncertain. CDR1 SQVTM and CDR2 ANQGSEA come from the germline V gene. The CDR3 is 12 amino acids. V lost 3 bases to trimming and J lost 6 bases, with 11 bases between them. CDR3 amino acids: CSVEKERHGYTF. The CDR3 nucleotides read TGCAGCGTTGAGAAGGAGAGGCATGGCTACACCTTC. The whole variable domain, remainder taken from reference TRBV29-1 and TRBJ1-2, is SAVISQKPSRDICQRGTSLTIQCQVDSQVTMMFWYRQQPGQSLTLIATANQGSEATYESGFVIDKFPISRPNLTFSTLTVSNMSPEDSSIYLCSVEKERHGYTFGSGTRLTVV.

This clone was detected only once. The gene calls are TRBV3-1 (or the pseudogene TRBV3-2) and TRBJ1-1; 7 nucleotides align to TRBD1. Germline values: CDR1 LGHDT, CDR2 YNNKEL (reference sequence). With V trimmed by 3 bases and J by 4 bases, 2 bases remained unmatched. The CDR3 is 13 residues long. CDR3: CASSHTGVTEAFF. DNA of the CDR3: TGTGCCAGCAGCCATACAGGGGTCACTGAAGCTTTCTTT.

This chain connects TRBV9 to TRBJ1-4, with D possibly matching TRBD1 (5 bases). The CDR3 contains 15 residues. Germline assignment: CDR1 SGDLS and CDR2 YYNGEE. V lost 4 bases and J 4 bases, leaving 14 bases between the germline ends. For the CDR3, the DNA is TGTGCCAGCAGCCCCGCGGGACGGCTTAATGAAAAACTGTTTTTT. Translation: CASSPAGRLNEKLFF.

This clone was found once. V gene TRBV19 combines with J gene TRBJ1-1; D is undetermined. V was pared by 4 bases and J by 3 bases, with 9 bases between. The CDR3 runs to 13 residues. Germline V lookup: CDR1 LNHDA, CDR2 SQIVND (reference sequence). The CDR3 here is CASSTGGDTEAFF. As DNA, the CDR3 is TGTGCCAGTAGTACGGGTGGGGACACTGAAGCTTTCTTT. Variable domain in full (rest from reference TRBV19 and TRBJ1-1): DGGITQSPKYLFRKEGQNVTLSCEQNLNHDAMYWYRQDPGQGLRLIYYSQIVNDFQKGDIAEGYSVSREKKESFPLTVTSAQKNPTAFYLCASSTGGDTEAFFGQGTRLTVV.

The rearrangement joins TRBV25-1 to TRBJ1-1; 7 positions agree with TRBD1. This CDR3 has 14 amino acids. J was trimmed by 5 bases and V by 6 bases; bases with no gene match: 9. The germline CDR1 and CDR2 sequences are MGHDK and SYGVNS. CDR3 in amino acids: CASSLQGSGTEAFF. The DNA for the CDR3 is TGTGCCAGCAGCTTACAGGGGAGCGGGACTGAAGCTTTCTTT.

The chain is built from TRBV5-6 and TRBJ1-1; no firm D call. Trimming stripped 0 bases from V and 5 bases from J, with 8 bases between. The CDR3 is 13 residues long. Germline CDR1 reads SGHDT; CDR2 reads YYEEEE. The CDR3 DNA follows: TGTGCCAGCAGCTTGGGGGGTCGGACTGAAGCTTTCTTT. Translating gives CASSLGGRTEAFF.

The chain uses TRBV5-1 and TRBJ1-5; no firm D call. CDR1 is SGHRS and CDR2 is YFSETQ in the germline V gene. There are 17 residues in the CDR3. V was pared by 1 base and J by 2 bases, with 16 bases between. The CDR3 protein is CASSLWRRTGGNQPQHF. CDR3 coding DNA: TGCGCCAGCAGCTTGTGGCGCAGGACGGGTGGCAATCAGCCCCAGCATTTT.